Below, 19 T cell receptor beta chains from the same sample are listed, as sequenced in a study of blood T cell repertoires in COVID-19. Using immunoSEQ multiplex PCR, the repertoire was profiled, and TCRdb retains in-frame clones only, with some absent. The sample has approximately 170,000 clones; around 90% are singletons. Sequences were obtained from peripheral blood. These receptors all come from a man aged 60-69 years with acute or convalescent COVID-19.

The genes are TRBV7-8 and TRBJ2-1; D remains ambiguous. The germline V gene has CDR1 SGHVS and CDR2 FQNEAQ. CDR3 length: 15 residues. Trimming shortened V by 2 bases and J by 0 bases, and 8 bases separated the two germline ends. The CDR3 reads CASSLWASSYNEQFF. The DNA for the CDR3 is TGTGCCAGCAGCTTATGGGCCAGCTCCTACAATGAGCAGTTCTTC.

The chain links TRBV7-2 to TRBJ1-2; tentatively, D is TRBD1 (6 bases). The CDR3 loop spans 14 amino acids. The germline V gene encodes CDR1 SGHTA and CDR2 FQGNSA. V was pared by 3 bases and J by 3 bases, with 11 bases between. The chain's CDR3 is CASSFGRGDYGYTF. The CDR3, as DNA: TGTGCCAGCAGCTTCGGCAGGGGCGACTATGGCTACACCTTC.

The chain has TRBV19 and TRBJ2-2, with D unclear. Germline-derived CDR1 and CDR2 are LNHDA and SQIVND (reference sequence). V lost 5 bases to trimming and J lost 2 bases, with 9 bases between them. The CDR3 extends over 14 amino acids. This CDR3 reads CASSSYFNTGELFF. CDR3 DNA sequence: TGTGCCAGTAGTTCGTACTTCAACACCGGGGAGCTGTTTTTT.

CDR3 in DNA: TGTGCCAGCAGCGTAGTAGGGGTTCCCCGTAGGAATGAGCAGTTCTTC. Its protein is CASSVVGVPRRNEQFF. This sequence joins TRBV9 and TRBJ2-1, with D possibly matching TRBD1 (5 bases). There are 16 residues in the CDR3. The germline V gene encodes CDR1 SGDLS and CDR2 YYNGEE. The V end lost 0 bases, the J end lost 7 bases, and 17 bases lay between the germline ends.

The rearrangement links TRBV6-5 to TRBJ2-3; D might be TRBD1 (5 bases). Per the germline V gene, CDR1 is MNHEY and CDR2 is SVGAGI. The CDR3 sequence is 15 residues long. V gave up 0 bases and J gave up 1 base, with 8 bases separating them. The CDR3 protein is CASSYSAGRTDTQYF. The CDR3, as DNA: TGTGCCAGCAGTTACTCGGCAGGGCGCACAGATACGCAGTATTTT.

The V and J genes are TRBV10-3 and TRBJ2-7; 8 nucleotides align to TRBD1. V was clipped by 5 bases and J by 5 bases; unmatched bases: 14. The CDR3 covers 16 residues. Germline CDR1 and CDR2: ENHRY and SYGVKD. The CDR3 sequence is CAISSLPGQASHEQYV. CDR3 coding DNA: TGTGCCATCAGTTCCCTACCGGGACAGGCTAGCCACGAGCAGTACGTC.

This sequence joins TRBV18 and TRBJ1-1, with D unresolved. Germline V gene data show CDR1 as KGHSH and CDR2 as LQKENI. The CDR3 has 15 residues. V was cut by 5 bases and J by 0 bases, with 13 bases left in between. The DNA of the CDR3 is TGTGCCAGCTCAAAGAAAAGCGTAATGAACACTGAAGCTTTCTTT. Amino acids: CASSKKSVMNTEAFF.

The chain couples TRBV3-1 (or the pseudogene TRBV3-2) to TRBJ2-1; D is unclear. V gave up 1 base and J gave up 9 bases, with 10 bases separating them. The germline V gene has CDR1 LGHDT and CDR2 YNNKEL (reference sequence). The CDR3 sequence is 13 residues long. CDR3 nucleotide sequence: TGTGCCAGCAGCCAAGGTCCCTATCGTGAGCAGTTCTTC. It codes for CASSQGPYREQFF.

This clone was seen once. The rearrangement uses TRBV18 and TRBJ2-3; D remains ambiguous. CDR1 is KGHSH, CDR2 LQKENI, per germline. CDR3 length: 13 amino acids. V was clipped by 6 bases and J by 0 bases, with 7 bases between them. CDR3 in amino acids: CASSRHSTDTQYF. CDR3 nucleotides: TGTGCCAGCTCGCGCCACAGCACAGATACGCAGTATTTT.

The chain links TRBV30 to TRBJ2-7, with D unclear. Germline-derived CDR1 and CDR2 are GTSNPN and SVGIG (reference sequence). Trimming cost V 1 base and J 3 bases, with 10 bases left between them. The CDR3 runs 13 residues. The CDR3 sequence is CAWSAAVFYEQYF. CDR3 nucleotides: TGTGCCTGGAGTGCTGCGGTTTTCTACGAGCAGTACTTC.

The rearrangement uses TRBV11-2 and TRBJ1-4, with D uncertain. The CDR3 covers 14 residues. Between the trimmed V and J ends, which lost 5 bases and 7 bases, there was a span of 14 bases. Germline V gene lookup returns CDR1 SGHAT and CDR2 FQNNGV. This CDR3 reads CASSLVAEGEKLFF. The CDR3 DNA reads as TGTGCCAGCAGCCTGGTTGCGGAGGGTGAAAAACTGTTTTTT.

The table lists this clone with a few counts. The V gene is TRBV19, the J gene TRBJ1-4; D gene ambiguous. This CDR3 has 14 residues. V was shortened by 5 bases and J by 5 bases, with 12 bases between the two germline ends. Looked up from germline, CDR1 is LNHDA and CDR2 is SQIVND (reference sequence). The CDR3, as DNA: TGTGCCAGTAGTTCGGAGGTCGCGAATGAAAAACTGTTTTTT. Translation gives CASSSEVANEKLFF.

The CDR3 sequence is CASSRGWTEAFF. CDR3 DNA sequence: TGTGCCAGTAGCAGGGGGTGGACTGAAGCTTTCTTT. The J gene is TRBJ1-1, the V gene TRBV19, with 7 bases aligning to TRBD1. Per the germline V gene, CDR1 is LNHDA and CDR2 is SQIVND (reference sequence). The CDR3 runs 12 residues. V shed 6 bases and J 5 bases; nucleotides not matched to a gene: 3.

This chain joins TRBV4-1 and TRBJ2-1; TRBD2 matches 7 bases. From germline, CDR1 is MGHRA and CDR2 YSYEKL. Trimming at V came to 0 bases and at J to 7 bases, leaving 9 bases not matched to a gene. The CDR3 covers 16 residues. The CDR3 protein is CASSQDSSGIGNEQFF. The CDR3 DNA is TGCGCCAGCAGCCAAGATTCCAGCGGGATAGGGAATGAGCAGTTCTTC.

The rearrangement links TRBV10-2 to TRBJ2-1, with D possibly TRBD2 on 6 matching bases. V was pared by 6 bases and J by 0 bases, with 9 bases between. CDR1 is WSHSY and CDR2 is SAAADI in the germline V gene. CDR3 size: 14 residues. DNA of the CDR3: TGCGCCAGCAGCCGGGACTTCTCCTACAATGAGCAGTTCTTC. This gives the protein CASSRDFSYNEQFF.

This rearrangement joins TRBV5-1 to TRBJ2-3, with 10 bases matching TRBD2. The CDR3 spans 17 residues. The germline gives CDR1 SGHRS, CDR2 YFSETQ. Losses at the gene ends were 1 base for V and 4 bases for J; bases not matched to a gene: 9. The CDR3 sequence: CASSLTASGRNADTQYF. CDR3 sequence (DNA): TGCGCCAGCAGCTTGACGGCTAGCGGGAGAAATGCAGATACGCAGTATTTT. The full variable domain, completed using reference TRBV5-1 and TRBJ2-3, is KAGVTQTPRYLIKTRGQQVTLSCSPISGHRSVSWYQQTPGQGLQFLFEYFSETQRNKGNFPGRFSGRQFSNSRSEMNVSTLELGDSALYLCASSLTASGRNADTQYFGPGTRLTVL.

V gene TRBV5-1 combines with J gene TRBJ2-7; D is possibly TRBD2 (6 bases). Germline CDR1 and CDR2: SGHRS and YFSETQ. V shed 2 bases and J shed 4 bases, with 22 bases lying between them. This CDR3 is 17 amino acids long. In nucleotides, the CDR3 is TGCGCCAGCAGCTTAACTCCCCCCACTAGCAAGGTGTACGAGCAGTACTTC. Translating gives CASSLTPPTSKVYEQYF.

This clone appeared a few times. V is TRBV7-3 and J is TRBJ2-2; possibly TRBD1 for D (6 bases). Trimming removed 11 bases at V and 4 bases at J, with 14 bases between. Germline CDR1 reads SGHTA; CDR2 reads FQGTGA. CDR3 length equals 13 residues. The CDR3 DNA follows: TGTGCCTCAGGGCAGGGGACCACCGGGGAGCTGTTTTTT. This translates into CASGQGTTGELFF.

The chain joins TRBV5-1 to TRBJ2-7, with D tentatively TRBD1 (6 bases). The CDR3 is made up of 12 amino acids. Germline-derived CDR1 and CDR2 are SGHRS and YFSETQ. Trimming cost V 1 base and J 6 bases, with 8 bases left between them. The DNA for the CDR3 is TGCGCCAGCAGCTTGACAGGGAGCGAGCAGTACGTC. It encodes CASSLTGSEQYV.